This T cell receptor (beta chain) emerged from a study of T cell responses to AZD1222 COVID-19 vaccine. Profiling relied on immunoSEQ multiplex PCR, and the TCRdb table lists in-frame clones only, not all of them. The sample has fewer than 200,000 clones, around 89% seen once; the top ten hold 4% to 5.5%. CDR1 is SGHNT and CDR2 is YYREEE in the germline V gene (reference sequence). V shed 4 bases and J 8 bases; nucleotides not matched to a gene: 13. The CDR3 is 18 amino acids. Comment on this clone: Its antigen is unknown.

Broader study findings: White British people made up most donors, females outnumbered males, and clonal diversity was possibly underestimated.

The genes are TRBV5-4 and TRBJ2-1; 15 bases line up with TRBD2. The sample here was peripheral blood, taken 28 days after the second AZD1222 dose. This TCR was recovered from an adult who received the AZD1222 COVID-19 vaccine. CDR3 coding DNA: TGTGCCAGCAGCGGATGGGAATGGACTAGCGGGGGGGCCCATGAGCAGTTCTTC. Amino acids: CASSGWEWTSGGAHEQFF.